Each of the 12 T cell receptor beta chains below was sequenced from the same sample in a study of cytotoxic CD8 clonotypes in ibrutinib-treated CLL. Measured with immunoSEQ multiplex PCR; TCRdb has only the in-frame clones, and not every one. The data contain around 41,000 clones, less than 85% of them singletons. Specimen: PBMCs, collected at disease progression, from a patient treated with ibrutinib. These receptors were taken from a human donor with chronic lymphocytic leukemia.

This CDR3 reads CASIQTGLAGARPGELFF. The CDR3 DNA reads as TGTGCCAGTATCCAAACCGGACTAGCGGGAGCGCGGCCCGGGGAGCTGTTTTTT. J is TRBJ2-2 and V is TRBV19, with 13 bases matching TRBD2. The germline CDR1 and CDR2 sequences are LNHDA and SQIVND (reference sequence). CDR3 length equals 18 residues. Unmatched junction bases numbered 14, after V lost 7 bases and J lost 6 bases.

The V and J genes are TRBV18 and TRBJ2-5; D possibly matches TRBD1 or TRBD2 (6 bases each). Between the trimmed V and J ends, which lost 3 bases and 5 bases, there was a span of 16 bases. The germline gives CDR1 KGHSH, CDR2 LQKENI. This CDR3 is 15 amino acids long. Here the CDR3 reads CASSPAGVGGETQYF. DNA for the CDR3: TGTGCCAGCTCACCGGCAGGGGTTGGAGGGGAGACCCAGTACTTC.

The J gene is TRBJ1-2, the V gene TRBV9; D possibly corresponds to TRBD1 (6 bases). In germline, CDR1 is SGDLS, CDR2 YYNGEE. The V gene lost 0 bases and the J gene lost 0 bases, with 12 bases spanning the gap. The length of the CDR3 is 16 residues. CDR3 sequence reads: CASSVGVGGANYGYTF. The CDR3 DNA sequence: TGTGCCAGCAGCGTAGGGGTAGGGGGAGCTAACTATGGCTACACCTTC.

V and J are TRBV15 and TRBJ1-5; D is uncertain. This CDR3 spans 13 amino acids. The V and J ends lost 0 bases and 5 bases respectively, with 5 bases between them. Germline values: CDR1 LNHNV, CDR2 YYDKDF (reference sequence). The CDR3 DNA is TGTGCCACCAGCAGAGATGGTGATCAGCCCCAGCATTTT. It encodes CATSRDGDQPQHF.

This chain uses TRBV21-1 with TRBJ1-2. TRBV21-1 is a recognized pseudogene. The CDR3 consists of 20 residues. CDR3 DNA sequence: TGTGCCAGCAGTCCCATTCGGCCGGGGGGCGCAGATGTGGCTAACTATGGCTACACCTTC. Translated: CASSPIRPGGADVANYGYTF.

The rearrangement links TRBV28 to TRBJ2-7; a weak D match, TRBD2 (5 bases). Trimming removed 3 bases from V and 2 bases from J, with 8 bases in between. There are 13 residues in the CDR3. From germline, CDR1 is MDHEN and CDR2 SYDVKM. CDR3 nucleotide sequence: TGTGCCAGCAGTTTGGACTCTCCCTACGAGCAGTACTTC. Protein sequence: CASSLDSPYEQYF.

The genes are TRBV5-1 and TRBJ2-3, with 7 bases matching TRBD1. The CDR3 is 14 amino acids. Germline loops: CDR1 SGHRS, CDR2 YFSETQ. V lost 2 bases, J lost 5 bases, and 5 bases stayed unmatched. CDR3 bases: TGCGCCAGCAGCTTCCCGGGACAGAAAGATACGCAGTATTTT. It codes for CASSFPGQKDTQYF.

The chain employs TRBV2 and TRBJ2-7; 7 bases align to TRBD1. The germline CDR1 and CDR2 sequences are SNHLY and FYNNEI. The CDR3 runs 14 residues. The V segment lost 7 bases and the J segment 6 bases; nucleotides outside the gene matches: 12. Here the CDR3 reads CASNPGTAIAEQYF. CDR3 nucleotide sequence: TGTGCCAGCAACCCCGGGACAGCCATTGCCGAGCAGTACTTC. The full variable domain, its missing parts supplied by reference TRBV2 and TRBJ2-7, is EPEVTQTPSHQVTQMGQEVILRCVPISNHLYFYWYRQILGQKVEFLVSFYNNEISEKSEIFDDQFSVERPDGSNFTLKIRSTKLEDSAMYFCASNPGTAIAEQYFGPGTRLTVT.

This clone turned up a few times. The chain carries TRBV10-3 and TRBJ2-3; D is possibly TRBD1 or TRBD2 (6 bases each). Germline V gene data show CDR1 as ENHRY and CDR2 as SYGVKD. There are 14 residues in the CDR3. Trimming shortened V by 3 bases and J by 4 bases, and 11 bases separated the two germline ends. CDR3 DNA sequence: TGTGCCATCAGTGAAGGGGGGCTAGCAGATACGCAGTATTTT. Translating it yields CAISEGGLADTQYF.

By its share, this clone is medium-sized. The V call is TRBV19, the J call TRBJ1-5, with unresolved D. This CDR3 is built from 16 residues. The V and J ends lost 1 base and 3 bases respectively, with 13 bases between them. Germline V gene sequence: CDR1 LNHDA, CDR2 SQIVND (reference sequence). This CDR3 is CASSIVGWNLNQPQHF. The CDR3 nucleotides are TGTGCCAGTAGTATAGTAGGGTGGAACCTCAATCAGCCCCAGCATTTT.

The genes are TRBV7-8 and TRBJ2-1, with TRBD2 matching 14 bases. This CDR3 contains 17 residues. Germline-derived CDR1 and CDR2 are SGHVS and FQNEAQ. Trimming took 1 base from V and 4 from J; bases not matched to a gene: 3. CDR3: CASSLGGTSGSYNEQFF. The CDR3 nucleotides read TGTGCCAGCAGCTTAGGGGGGACTAGCGGGAGTTACAATGAGCAGTTCTTC.

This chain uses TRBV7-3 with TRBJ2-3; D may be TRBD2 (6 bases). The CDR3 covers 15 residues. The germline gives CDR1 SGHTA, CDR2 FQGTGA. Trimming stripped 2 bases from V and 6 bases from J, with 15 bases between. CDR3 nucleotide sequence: TGTGCCAGCAGCTTAGTGGGGGGAAGGAGGGATACGCAGTATTTT. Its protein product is CASSLVGGRRDTQYF.